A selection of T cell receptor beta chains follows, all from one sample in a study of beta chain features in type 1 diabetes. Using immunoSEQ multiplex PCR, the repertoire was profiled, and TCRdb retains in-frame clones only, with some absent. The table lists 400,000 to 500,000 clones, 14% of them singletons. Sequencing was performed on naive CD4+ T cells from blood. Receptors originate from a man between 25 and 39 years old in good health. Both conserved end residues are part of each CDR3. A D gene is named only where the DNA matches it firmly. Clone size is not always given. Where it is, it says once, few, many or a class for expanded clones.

CDR3 DNA: TGTGCCAGCAGCCAAGCACAGGGGGCTTCGAACAATGAGCAGTTCTTC
CDR3 protein: CASSQAQGASNNEQFF
clone size: few
D gene: TRBD1
V gene: TRBV4-2
J gene: TRBJ2-1

CDR3 DNA: TGTGCCAGCACTCAGACAGGGTACACAGATACGCAGTATTTT
CDR3 protein: CASTQTGYTDTQYF
clone size: .
D gene: TRBD1
V gene: TRBV7-3
J gene: TRBJ2-3

CDR3 DNA: TGTGCCACCAGCAGCCTAGTAGACAAAGAGACCCAGTACTTC
CDR3 protein: CATSSLVDKETQYF
clone size: few
D gene: .
V gene: TRBV15
J gene: TRBJ2-5

CDR3 DNA: TGTGCCAGCAGTGCCCTGGACAGGGACAATTCACCCCTCCACTTT
CDR3 protein: CASSALDRDNSPLHF
clone size: .
D gene: TRBD1
V gene: TRBV25-1
J gene: TRBJ1-6

CDR3 DNA: TGTGCCAGCGGATGGGCAGGGGTAGATACGCAGTATTTT
CDR3 protein: CASGWAGVDTQYF
clone size: .
D gene: .
V gene: TRBV7-9
J gene: TRBJ2-3

CDR3 DNA: TGTGCCAGCAGCCGCACTTGGGAGACCCAGTACTTC
CDR3 protein: CASSRTWETQYF
clone size: .
D gene: .
V gene: TRBV14
J gene: TRBJ2-5

CDR3 DNA: TGTGCCAGCAGCCCCAACCGGCTAGCGGGAGCGGATGAGCAGTTCTTC
CDR3 protein: CASSPNRLAGADEQFF
clone size: .
D gene: TRBD2
V gene: TRBV7-3
J gene: TRBJ2-1

CDR3 DNA: TGTGCCAGCTCAGGACGACTAGACGGCGAGCAGTACTTC
CDR3 protein: CASSGRLDGEQYF
clone size: .
D gene: .
V gene: TRBV18
J gene: TRBJ2-7

CDR3 DNA: TGTGCCAGCATACCGGGACTAGCGGGAACTCAAGAGACCCAGTACTTC
CDR3 protein: CASIPGLAGTQETQYF
clone size: .
D gene: TRBD2
V gene: TRBV7-2
J gene: TRBJ2-5

CDR3 DNA: TGTGCCAGCAGCCCCTCTACGGGCACAGATACGCAGTATTTT
CDR3 protein: CASSPSTGTDTQYF
clone size: few
D gene: .
V gene: TRBV7-2
J gene: TRBJ2-3

CDR3 DNA: TGTGCCATCAGTGAGCTCTCAGGGAAGCAAGAGACCCAGTACTTC
CDR3 protein: CAISELSGKQETQYF
clone size: few
D gene: .
V gene: TRBV10-3
J gene: TRBJ2-5

CDR3 DNA: TGTGCCAGCAGCTCACGGACAGGGAGGGCAGATACGCAGTATTTT
CDR3 protein: CASSSRTGRADTQYF
clone size: .
D gene: .
V gene: TRBV7-9
J gene: TRBJ2-3

CDR3 DNA: TGTGCCAGCAGCGTAACGGGCCTAGCGGGGGGAGAGACCCAGTACTTC
CDR3 protein: CASSVTGLAGGETQYF
clone size: .
D gene: TRBD2
V gene: TRBV9
J gene: TRBJ2-5

CDR3 DNA: TGTGCCAGCAGCTTAGATGGAGGAGCCTCGGGAGAGACCCAGTACTTC
CDR3 protein: CASSLDGGASGETQYF
clone size: .
D gene: .
V gene: TRBV11-3
J gene: TRBJ2-5

CDR3 DNA: TGTGCCAGCAGGGGACAGGGTGGGTACGAGCAGTACTTC
CDR3 protein: CASRGQGGYEQYF
clone size: .
D gene: TRBD1
V gene: TRBV27
J gene: TRBJ2-7

CDR3 DNA: TGCAGCGTTGATGAGAAAACTGGAAACACCATATATTTT
CDR3 protein: CSVDEKTGNTIYF
clone size: .
D gene: .
V gene: TRBV29-1
J gene: TRBJ1-3

CDR3 DNA: TGTGCCAGCAGACCTAACAGGGTTCCCGGGGCCAACGTCCTGACTTTC
CDR3 protein: CASRPNRVPGANVLTF
clone size: few
D gene: .
V gene: TRBV7-2
J gene: TRBJ2-6

CDR3 DNA: TGCGCCAGCAGCCAACTAGCGGGAGGGCCCAATGAGCAGTTCTTC
CDR3 protein: CASSQLAGGPNEQFF
clone size: .
D gene: TRBD2
V gene: TRBV4-3
J gene: TRBJ2-1

CDR3 DNA: TGTGCCAGCTCCCTGCCTAACTATGGCTACACCTTC
CDR3 protein: CASSLPNYGYTF
clone size: .
D gene: .
V gene: TRBV18
J gene: TRBJ1-2

CDR3 DNA: TGTGCCACCAGCAGAGATCCAGTCCCCCAAGAGACCCAGTACTTC
CDR3 protein: CATSRDPVPQETQYF
clone size: .
D gene: .
V gene: TRBV15
J gene: TRBJ2-5

CDR3 DNA: TGTGCCACCTCCCCCGGGGATAATTCACCCCTCCACTTT
CDR3 protein: CATSPGDNSPLHF
clone size: .
D gene: .
V gene: TRBV10-3
J gene: TRBJ1-6

CDR3 DNA: TGTGCCAGCGGCGCGGGAGGGGGATACAATGAGCAGTTCTTC
CDR3 protein: CASGAGGGYNEQFF
clone size: few
D gene: TRBD2
V gene: TRBV14
J gene: TRBJ2-1

CDR3 DNA: TGTGCCAGCAGTGGCCGGTCCGAACGGACTAACTATGGCTACACCTTC
CDR3 protein: CASSGRSERTNYGYTF
clone size: .
D gene: .
V gene: TRBV25-1
J gene: TRBJ1-2

CDR3 DNA: TGTGCCAGCGGATGGTCAGGGGAGATTAGGTCCTATAATTCACCCCTCCACTTT
CDR3 protein: CASGWSGEIRSYNSPLHF
clone size: few
D gene: .
V gene: TRBV25-1
J gene: TRBJ1-6

CDR3 DNA: TGTGCCAGCAGCTTGGTAGCGGGGCGCACAGATACGCAGTATTTT
CDR3 protein: CASSLVAGRTDTQYF
clone size: .
D gene: TRBD2
V gene: TRBV5-4
J gene: TRBJ2-3

CDR3 DNA: TGTGCCACCAGCAGAGATGGAACAGGGCATGGCTACACCTTC
CDR3 protein: CATSRDGTGHGYTF
clone size: .
D gene: .
V gene: TRBV15
J gene: TRBJ1-2

CDR3 DNA: TGTGCCTGGACCCCACGGCGGGGAATAATGACAGATACGCAGTATTTT
CDR3 protein: CAWTPRRGIMTDTQYF
clone size: .
D gene: .
V gene: TRBV30
J gene: TRBJ2-3

CDR3 DNA: TGCGCCAGCAGCCAAGGAAGGATCCGGGGGCGCAACACCGGGGAGCTGTTTTTT
CDR3 protein: CASSQGRIRGRNTGELFF
clone size: few
D gene: .
V gene: TRBV4-1
J gene: TRBJ2-2

CDR3 DNA: TGTGCCAGCAGCCAAGTTGGTAGGAACACCGGGGAGCTGTTTTTT
CDR3 protein: CASSQVGRNTGELFF
clone size: few
D gene: .
V gene: TRBV4-2
J gene: TRBJ2-2

CDR3 DNA: TGCGCCAGCAGCTTGGGGGACAGTATGAACACTGAAGCTTTCTTT
CDR3 protein: CASSLGDSMNTEAFF
clone size: few
D gene: TRBD1
V gene: TRBV5-1
J gene: TRBJ1-1

CDR3 DNA: TGCAGCGTTGCCCGCCTCCAAGGCACAACCGCGAGCTATGGCTACACCTTC
CDR3 protein: CSVARLQGTTASYGYTF
clone size: .
D gene: .
V gene: TRBV29-1
J gene: TRBJ1-2

CDR3 DNA: TGTGCCAGCAAGGTGCGGGGGTACACAGATACGCAGTATTTT
CDR3 protein: CASKVRGYTDTQYF
clone size: .
D gene: TRBD2
V gene: TRBV2
J gene: TRBJ2-3

CDR3 DNA: TGCGCCACCGCAGAGTTCTCTGGGGCCAACGTCCTGACTTTC
CDR3 protein: CATAEFSGANVLTF
clone size: .
D gene: .
V gene: TRBV5-1
J gene: TRBJ2-6

CDR3 DNA: TGTGCCAGCAGCTTAGAACCGGGACCTCAGCAGTTCTTC
CDR3 protein: CASSLEPGPQQFF
clone size: .
D gene: .
V gene: TRBV7-9
J gene: TRBJ2-1

CDR3 DNA: TGTGCCAGCAGTGATACAGGGAGTAACAATTCACCCCTCCACTTT
CDR3 protein: CASSDTGSNNSPLHF
clone size: few
D gene: .
V gene: TRBV2
J gene: TRBJ1-6

CDR3 DNA: TGTGCCAGCAGCTTGAGGCAGGGGGAATACGAGCAGTACTTC
CDR3 protein: CASSLRQGEYEQYF
clone size: few
D gene: TRBD1
V gene: TRBV11-2
J gene: TRBJ2-7

CDR3 DNA: TGCAGCGTTACCGGGACCTTGGATTGGGTATCGAACACCGGGGAGCTGTTTTTT
CDR3 protein: CSVTGTLDWVSNTGELFF
clone size: few
D gene: .
V gene: TRBV29-1
J gene: TRBJ2-2

CDR3 DNA: TGTGCCAGCAGCGCCCTCTACGAGCAGTACTTC
CDR3 protein: CASSALYEQYF
clone size: .
D gene: .
V gene: TRBV7-2
J gene: TRBJ2-7

CDR3 DNA: TGCAGTGCTAGTTTGGGTGAAAAACTGTTTTTT
CDR3 protein: CSASLGEKLFF
clone size: many
D gene: .
V gene: TRBV20-1
J gene: TRBJ1-4

CDR3 DNA: TGTGCCAGCAGGGAGGACAGGGGCGTACAACTAAATGAAAAACTGTTTTTT
CDR3 protein: CASREDRGVQLNEKLFF
clone size: .
D gene: TRBD1
V gene: TRBV25-1
J gene: TRBJ1-4

CDR3 DNA: TGTGCCAGCAGCCAAGACCCGGGTATGAACACTGAAGCTTTCTTT
CDR3 protein: CASSQDPGMNTEAFF
clone size: few
D gene: .
V gene: TRBV14
J gene: TRBJ1-1

CDR3 DNA: TGCGCCAGCAGCTTGGCAGTCGGTTTCTCCTACAATGAGCAGTTCTTC
CDR3 protein: CASSLAVGFSYNEQFF
clone size: .
D gene: .
V gene: TRBV5-1
J gene: TRBJ2-1

CDR3 DNA: TGTGCCAGCAGCGCTTTCAATGAGCAGTTCTTC
CDR3 protein: CASSAFNEQFF
clone size: .
D gene: .
V gene: TRBV7-2
J gene: TRBJ2-1

CDR3 DNA: TGTGCCAGCTCACCGGGCGGTATGCTCGGGGAGACCCAGTACTTC
CDR3 protein: CASSPGGMLGETQYF
clone size: .
D gene: .
V gene: TRBV18
J gene: TRBJ2-5

CDR3 DNA: TGCAGTGCAAGAGCGGTTGGCTACACCTTC
CDR3 protein: CSARAVGYTF
clone size: few
D gene: .
V gene: TRBV20-1
J gene: TRBJ1-2

CDR3 DNA: TGTGCCAGCAGACGACTAGCGAGAAACACCGGGGAGCTGTTTTTT
CDR3 protein: CASRRLARNTGELFF
clone size: .
D gene: TRBD2
V gene: TRBV6-5
J gene: TRBJ2-2

CDR3 DNA: TGTGCCAGCAGCTTAGAGAGCTTTGGGACAGCGAACAATGAGCAGTTCTTC
CDR3 protein: CASSLESFGTANNEQFF
clone size: .
D gene: TRBD1
V gene: TRBV7-9
J gene: TRBJ2-1

CDR3 DNA: TGTGCCAGCAGCGCTGGTGGGGTGAACACTGAAGCTTTCTTT
CDR3 protein: CASSAGGVNTEAFF
clone size: .
D gene: .
V gene: TRBV9
J gene: TRBJ1-1

CDR3 DNA: TGTGCCAGCAGCCGAGCGCGTGGAGGGGGCAACACCGGGGAGCTGTTTTTT
CDR3 protein: CASSRARGGGNTGELFF
clone size: few
D gene: .
V gene: TRBV7-9
J gene: TRBJ2-2

CDR3 DNA: TGTGCCAGCAGCTTACCGGGGCCTGGCTATGGCTACACCTTC
CDR3 protein: CASSLPGPGYGYTF
clone size: .
D gene: .
V gene: TRBV7-9
J gene: TRBJ1-2

CDR3 DNA: TGCGCCAGCAGCCAAGATACGGCGGGAGCAACCTACAATGAGCAGTTCTTC
CDR3 protein: CASSQDTAGATYNEQFF
clone size: .
D gene: TRBD2
V gene: TRBV4-1
J gene: TRBJ2-1

CDR3 DNA: TGTGCCACCAGCAGTGGGCAGCGCCAAGAGACCCAGTACTTC
CDR3 protein: CATSSGQRQETQYF
clone size: .
D gene: .
V gene: TRBV15
J gene: TRBJ2-5

CDR3 DNA: TGCAGTGCTCGAATGAACACTGAAGCTTTCTTT
CDR3 protein: CSARMNTEAFF
clone size: few
D gene: .
V gene: TRBV20-1
J gene: TRBJ1-1

CDR3 DNA: TGTGCCAGCAGCGTGGGGGGTGCCATGAACACTGAAGCTTTCTTT
CDR3 protein: CASSVGGAMNTEAFF
clone size: .
D gene: .
V gene: TRBV9
J gene: TRBJ1-1

CDR3 DNA: TGTGCCAGCAGCTGGGTGGGGGGCAGTGGCACAGATACGCAGTATTTT
CDR3 protein: CASSWVGGSGTDTQYF
clone size: few
D gene: .
V gene: TRBV7-2
J gene: TRBJ2-3

CDR3 DNA: TGTGCCTGGAAGAGAGGGTCCACTGAAGCTTTCTTT
CDR3 protein: CAWKRGSTEAFF
clone size: .
D gene: .
V gene: TRBV30
J gene: TRBJ1-1

CDR3 DNA: TGTGCCAGCAGCGTGGCCTCGCAAGGGCGCACTGAAGCTTTCTTT
CDR3 protein: CASSVASQGRTEAFF
clone size: .
D gene: .
V gene: TRBV7-2
J gene: TRBJ1-1

CDR3 DNA: TGTGCCAGCAGCAAAGCCAGAAAGGTAGCAGATACGCAGTATTTT
CDR3 protein: CASSKARKVADTQYF
clone size: .
D gene: .
V gene: TRBV21-1
J gene: TRBJ2-3

CDR3 DNA: TGTGCCTGGAGTGTGGGGGCTAGCGGGAGTTTGAGGGTCAATGAGCAGTTCTTC
CDR3 protein: CAWSVGASGSLRVNEQFF
clone size: .
D gene: TRBD2
V gene: TRBV30
J gene: TRBJ2-1

CDR3 DNA: TGTGCCAGTCTAGCGGGGGGACGCACAGATACGCAGTATTTT
CDR3 protein: CASLAGGRTDTQYF
clone size: few
D gene: TRBD2
V gene: TRBV2
J gene: TRBJ2-3